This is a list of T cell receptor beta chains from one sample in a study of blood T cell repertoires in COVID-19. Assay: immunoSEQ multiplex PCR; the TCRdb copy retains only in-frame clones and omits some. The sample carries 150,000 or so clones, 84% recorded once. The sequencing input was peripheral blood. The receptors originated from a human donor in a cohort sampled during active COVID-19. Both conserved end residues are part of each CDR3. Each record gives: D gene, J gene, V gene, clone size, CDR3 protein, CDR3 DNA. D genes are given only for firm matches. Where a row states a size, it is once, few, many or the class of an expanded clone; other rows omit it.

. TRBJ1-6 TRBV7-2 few CASSPTRDIYAPLHF TGTGCCAGCAGCCCGACCCGGGACATTTACGCACCCCTCCACTTT
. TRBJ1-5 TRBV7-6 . CASSPKERGKSNQPQHF TGTGCCAGCAGCCCAAAGGAGCGCGGGAAGAGCAATCAGCCCCAGCATTTT
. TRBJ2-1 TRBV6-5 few CASSYGGQLAGEQFF TGTGCCAGCAGTTACGGAGGACAGTTAGCAGGGGAGCAGTTCTTC
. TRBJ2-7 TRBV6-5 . CASKSRGDNSYEQYF TGTGCCAGCAAATCCAGGGGGGACAACTCCTACGAGCAGTACTTC
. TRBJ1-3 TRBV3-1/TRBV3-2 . CASSHWGLSGNTIYF TGTGCCAGCAGCCACTGGGGCCTCTCTGGAAACACCATATATTTT
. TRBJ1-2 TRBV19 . CASSIVQGDGYTF TGTGCCAGTAGTATAGTACAGGGAGACGGCTACACCTTC
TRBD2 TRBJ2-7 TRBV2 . CASSEAQLAGGPEQYF TGTGCCAGCAGTGAAGCGCAGCTAGCGGGGGGGCCCGAGCAGTACTTC
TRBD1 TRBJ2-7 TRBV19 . CASSIGTGGSYEQYF TGTGCCAGTAGTATAGGGACAGGGGGTTCCTACGAGCAGTACTTC
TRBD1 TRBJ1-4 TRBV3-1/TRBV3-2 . CASSQDLYRGREKLFF TGTGCCAGCAGCCAAGATTTGTACAGGGGGCGGGAAAAACTGTTTTTT
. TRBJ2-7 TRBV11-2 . CASSFSSRASYEQYF TGTGCCAGCAGCTTTTCCTCCAGGGCCTCCTACGAGCAGTACTTC
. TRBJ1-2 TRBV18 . CASSPEADYGYTF TGTGCCAGCTCACCAGAGGCAGACTATGGCTACACCTTC
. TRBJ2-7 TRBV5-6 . CASSLYGDEQYF TGTGCCAGCAGCTTGTACGGGGACGAGCAGTACTTC
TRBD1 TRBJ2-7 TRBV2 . CASSALWTGMDEQYF TGTGCCAGCAGTGCTCTCTGGACAGGGATGGACGAGCAGTACTTC
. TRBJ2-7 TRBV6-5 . CASRLQIHYEQYF TGTGCCAGCAGGTTACAGATCCACTACGAGCAGTACTTC
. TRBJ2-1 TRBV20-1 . CSANQGNEQFF TGCAGTGCTAACCAGGGCAATGAGCAGTTCTTC
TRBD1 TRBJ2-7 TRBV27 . CASSLTGASPVYEQYF TGTGCCAGCAGTTTGACAGGGGCATCCCCGGTCTACGAGCAGTACTTC
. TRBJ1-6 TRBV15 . CATRRGPDSPLHF TGTGCCACCAGAAGGGGCCCCGATTCACCCCTCCACTTT
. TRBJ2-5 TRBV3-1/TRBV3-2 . CASSLQSQGGGLKTQYF TGTGCCAGCAGCCTCCAGAGCCAAGGGGGGGGCTTAAAGACCCAGTACTTC
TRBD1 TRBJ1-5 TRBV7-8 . CASSFRTGGNQPQHF TGTGCCAGCAGCTTTCGGACAGGGGGGAATCAGCCCCAGCATTTT
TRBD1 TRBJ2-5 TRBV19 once CASSIIGQGTGETQYF TGTGCCAGTAGTATAATAGGACAGGGGACGGGGGAGACCCAGTACTTC
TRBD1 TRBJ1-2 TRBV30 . CAWTAGTGTNYGYTF TGTGCCTGGACTGCCGGGACAGGGACTAACTATGGCTACACCTTC
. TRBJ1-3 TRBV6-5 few CASSGGFSGNTIYF TGTGCCAGCAGCGGGGGGTTCTCTGGAAACACCATATATTTT
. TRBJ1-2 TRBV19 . CASSGVRSRGYTF TGTGCCAGTTCAGGGGTAAGGTCTAGAGGCTACACCTTC
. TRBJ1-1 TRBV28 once CASSFTPRTLNTEAFF TGTGCCAGCAGTTTTACCCCCCGGACATTGAACACTGAAGCTTTCTTT
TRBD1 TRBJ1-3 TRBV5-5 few CASSWGQGSGNTIYF TGTGCCAGCAGCTGGGGACAGGGCTCTGGAAACACCATATATTTT
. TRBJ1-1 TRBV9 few CASSSGGGTAFF TGTGCCAGCAGCTCAGGAGGAGGAACGGCTTTCTTT
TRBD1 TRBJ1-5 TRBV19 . CASSIVPGTGGQPQHF TGTGCCAGTAGTATAGTACCCGGGACAGGGGGGCAGCCCCAGCATTTT
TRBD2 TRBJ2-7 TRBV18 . CASSPGNSGGVEQYF TGTGCCAGCTCACCTGGGAATAGCGGGGGTGTAGAGCAGTACTTC
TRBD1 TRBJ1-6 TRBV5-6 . CASSLGQGLGPLHF TGTGCCAGCAGCTTGGGACAGGGTTTGGGTCCCCTCCACTTT
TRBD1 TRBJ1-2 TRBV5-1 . CASRQGEWYGYTF TGCGCCAGCCGACAGGGGGAGTGGTATGGCTACACCTTC
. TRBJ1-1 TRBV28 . CASSPRAGTEAFF TGTGCCAGCAGTCCGAGGGCGGGCACTGAAGCTTTCTTT
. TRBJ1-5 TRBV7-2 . CASTPEGGNQPQHF TGTGCCAGTACCCCCGAGGGCGGCAATCAGCCCCAGCATTTT
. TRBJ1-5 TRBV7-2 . CASSLTGSPYSNQPQHF TGTGCCAGCAGCTTAACAGGGTCTCCTTATAGCAATCAGCCCCAGCATTTT
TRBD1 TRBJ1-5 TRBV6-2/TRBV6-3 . CASSYSTGQAIQRDQPQHF TGTGCCAGCAGTTACTCAACGGGACAGGCTATTCAAAGGGATCAGCCCCAGCATTTT
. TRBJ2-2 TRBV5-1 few CASSSNRNTGELFF TGCGCCAGCAGCTCTAACAGAAACACCGGGGAGCTGTTTTTT
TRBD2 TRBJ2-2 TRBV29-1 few CSVVASGGPGELFF TGCAGCGTTGTAGCTAGCGGGGGTCCCGGGGAGCTGTTTTTT
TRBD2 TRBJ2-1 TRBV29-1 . CSAPRGGGSVDEQFF TGCAGCGCTCCTCGGGGGGGCGGTTCAGTTGATGAGCAGTTCTTC
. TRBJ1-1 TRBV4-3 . CASSQEAANTEAFF TGCGCCAGCAGCCAAGAAGCGGCGAACACTGAAGCTTTCTTT
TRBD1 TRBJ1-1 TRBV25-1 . CASSGTGPRNTEAFF TGTGCCAGCAGTGGGACAGGGCCCCGGAACACTGAAGCTTTCTTT
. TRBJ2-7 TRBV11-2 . CASSPNRDIRTEQYF TGTGCCAGCAGCCCGAACCGGGACATTCGCACCGAGCAGTACTTC
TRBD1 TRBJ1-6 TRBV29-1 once CSVREGQGNSPLHF TGCAGCGTCCGCGAGGGACAGGGTAATTCACCCCTCCACTTT
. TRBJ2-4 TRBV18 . CASSPRTVVNIQYF TGTGCCAGCTCACCGAGGACAGTAGTAAACATTCAGTACTTC